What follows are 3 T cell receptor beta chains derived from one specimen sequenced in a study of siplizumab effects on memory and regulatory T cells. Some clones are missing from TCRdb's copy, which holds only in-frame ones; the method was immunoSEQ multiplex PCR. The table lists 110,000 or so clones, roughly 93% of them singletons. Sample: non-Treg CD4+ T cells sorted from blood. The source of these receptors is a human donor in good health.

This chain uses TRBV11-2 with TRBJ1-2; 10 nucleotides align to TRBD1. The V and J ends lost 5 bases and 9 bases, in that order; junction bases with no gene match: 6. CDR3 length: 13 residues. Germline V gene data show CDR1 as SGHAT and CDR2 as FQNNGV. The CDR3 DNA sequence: TGTGCCAGCAGCCCGCGGACAGGGGGGAGCTACACCTTC. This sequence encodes CASSPRTGGSYTF.

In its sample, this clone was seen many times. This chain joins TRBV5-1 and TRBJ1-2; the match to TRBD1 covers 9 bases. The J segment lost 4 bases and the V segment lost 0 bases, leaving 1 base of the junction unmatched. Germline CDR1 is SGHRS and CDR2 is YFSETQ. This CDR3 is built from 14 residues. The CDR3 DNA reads TGCGCCAGCAGCTTGGGGGACAGGGCCTATGGCTACACCTTC. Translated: CASSLGDRAYGYTF.

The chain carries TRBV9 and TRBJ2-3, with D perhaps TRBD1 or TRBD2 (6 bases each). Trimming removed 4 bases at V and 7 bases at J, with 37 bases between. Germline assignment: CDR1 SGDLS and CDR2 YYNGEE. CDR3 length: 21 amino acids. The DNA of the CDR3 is TGTGCCAGCAGCTCCGAGGGTAGGGTGGGGGGCCTTGCACTAGAGTCATATACGCAGTATTTT. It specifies CASSSEGRVGGLALESYTQYF.